This TCR beta chain was recovered during a study of cytomegalovirus exposure and HLA in healthy donors. CDR3 size: 17 residues. The germline V gene encodes CDR1 LGHNA and CDR2 YNFKEQ. Losses at the gene ends were 0 bases for V and 0 bases for J; bases not matched to a gene: 7. Assay used: immunoSEQ multiplex PCR; TCRdb lists only in-frame clones, some missing. The profile shows 150,000 or so clones, 85% to 90% of them singletons. The sequencing sample was made of PBMCs. The receptor was isolated from a woman in her 30s in good health and CMV-seropositive. This chain uses TRBV4-2 with TRBJ1-1; 7 bases are shared with TRBD1. CDR3 DNA sequence: TGTGCCAGCAGCCAAGAGCTTGACAGGGCGCTGAACACTGAAGCTTTCTTT. Protein sequence: CASSQELDRALNTEAFF.